This T cell receptor (beta chain) emerged from a study of control samples from healthy donors and cancer patients (dated by TCRdb to the early 2020s). Libraries were built with the immunoSEQ multiplex PCR assay. Drawn from immuneACCESS, this table holds only the in-frame rearrangements with V and J called that TCRdb kept. Clones are partly lost; checked studies trace under half to an unresolved V gene and leave the rest unexplained. This sample has tens of thousands of clones in its table, and 88% of those were observed once. Of the sample, approximately 14% falls within the top ten clones. Turning to this clone: Its antigen has not been determined. Per-base quality was not reported, and no clone a single base away is much larger than it.

V is reduced by 1 base and J by 1 base, leaving a spacing of 11 bases between them. The CDR3, cysteine through phenylalanine, is 15 amino acids long. Only the CDR3 portion is preserved as DNA: 45 bases, with reading frame beginning at the first base. Based on the germline V gene, the CDR1 and CDR2 sequences are LGHNA and YSLEER. This clonotype was obtained from an older woman in good health. Sequencing was performed on blood. Recombination linked TRBV4-3 to TRBJ2-7; the D gene identity is not certain. DNA sequence: TGCGCCAGCAGCCAAGCCCCGGCGGATTCCTACGAGCAGTACTTC. It specifies CASSQAPADSYEQYF.